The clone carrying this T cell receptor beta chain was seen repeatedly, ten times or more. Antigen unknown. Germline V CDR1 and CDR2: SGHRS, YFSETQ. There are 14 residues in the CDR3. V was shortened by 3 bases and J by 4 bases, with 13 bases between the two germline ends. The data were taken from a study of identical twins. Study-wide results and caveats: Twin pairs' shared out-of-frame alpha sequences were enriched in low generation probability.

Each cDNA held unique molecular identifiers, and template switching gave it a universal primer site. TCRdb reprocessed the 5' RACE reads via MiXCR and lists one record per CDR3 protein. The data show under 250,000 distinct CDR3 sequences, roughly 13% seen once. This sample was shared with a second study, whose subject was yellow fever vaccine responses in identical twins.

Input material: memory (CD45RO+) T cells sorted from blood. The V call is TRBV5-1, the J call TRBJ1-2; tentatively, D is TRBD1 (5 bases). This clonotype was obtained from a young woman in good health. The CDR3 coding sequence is TGCGCCAGCAGCTCGGACCTGGGGGGCTATGGCTACACCTTC. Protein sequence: CASSSDLGGYGYTF.